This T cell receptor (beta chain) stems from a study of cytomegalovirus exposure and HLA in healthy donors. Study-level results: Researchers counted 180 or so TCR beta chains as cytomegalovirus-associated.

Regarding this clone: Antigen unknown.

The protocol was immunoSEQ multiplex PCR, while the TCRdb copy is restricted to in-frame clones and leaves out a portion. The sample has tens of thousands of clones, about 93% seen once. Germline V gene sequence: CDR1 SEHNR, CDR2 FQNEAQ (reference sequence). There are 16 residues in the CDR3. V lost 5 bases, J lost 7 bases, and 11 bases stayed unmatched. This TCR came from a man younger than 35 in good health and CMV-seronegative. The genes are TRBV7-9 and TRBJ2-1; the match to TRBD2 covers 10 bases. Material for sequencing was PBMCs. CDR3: CASSKLSGGAVNEQFF. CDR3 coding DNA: TGTGCCAGCAGCAAACTCAGCGGGGGGGCCGTTAATGAGCAGTTCTTC.